This TCR beta chain was captured by sequencing in a study of Graves' ophthalmopathy and Graves' hyperthyroidism. Researchers took RNA transcripts and amplified TCR beta CDR3 regions from them. First-round RT-PCR with HTBI primers preceded a second-round multiplex PCR. TCRdb analysed the multiplex PCR reads with MiXCR anew, one entry per CDR3 protein. The profile shows approximately 480,000 distinct CDR3 sequences, about 15% of them singletons. Trimming pared 4 bases from V and 3 bases from J, leaving 14 bases between. Germline assignment: CDR1 SGHRS and CDR2 YFSETQ. The CDR3 consists of 14 residues. This clonotype showed up many times.

This sequence was found in a young woman with Graves' ophthalmopathy. The chain recombines TRBV5-1 with TRBJ2-7, with D perhaps TRBD2 (6 bases). The sequencing input was blood. The CDR3 reads CASSRGTLNYEQYF. CDR3 nucleotide sequence: TGCGCCAGCAGCCGCGGGACTCTCAACTACGAGCAGTACTTC.